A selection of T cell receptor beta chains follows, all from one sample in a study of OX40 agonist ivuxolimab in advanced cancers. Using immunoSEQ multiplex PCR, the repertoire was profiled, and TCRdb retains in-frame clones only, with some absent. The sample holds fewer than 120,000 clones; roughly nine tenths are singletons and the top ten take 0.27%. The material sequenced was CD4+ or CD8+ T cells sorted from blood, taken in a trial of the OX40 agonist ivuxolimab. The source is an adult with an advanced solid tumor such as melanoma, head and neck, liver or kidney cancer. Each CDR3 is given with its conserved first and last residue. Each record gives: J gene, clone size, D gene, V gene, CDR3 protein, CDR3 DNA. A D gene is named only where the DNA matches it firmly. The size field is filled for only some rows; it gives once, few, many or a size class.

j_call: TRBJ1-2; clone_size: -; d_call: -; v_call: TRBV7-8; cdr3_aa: CASSLSSRYTF; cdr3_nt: TGTGCCAGCAGCTTATCTTCCCGTTACACCTTC
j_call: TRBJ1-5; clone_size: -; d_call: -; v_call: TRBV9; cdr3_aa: CASSMTGTSNQPQHF; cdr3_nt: TGTGCCAGCAGCATGACCGGGACTAGCAATCAGCCCCAGCATTTT
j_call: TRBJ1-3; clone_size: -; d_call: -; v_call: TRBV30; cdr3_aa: CACGTGGSGNTIYF; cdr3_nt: TGTGCCTGCGGGACGGGGGGATCTGGAAACACCATATATTTT
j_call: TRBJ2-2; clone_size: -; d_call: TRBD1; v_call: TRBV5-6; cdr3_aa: CASSMPGQTNTGELFF; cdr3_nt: TGTGCCAGCAGCATGCCGGGACAGACGAACACCGGGGAGCTGTTTTTT
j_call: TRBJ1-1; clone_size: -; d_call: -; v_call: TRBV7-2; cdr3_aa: CASSLGRNTEAFF; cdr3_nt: TGTGCCAGCAGCTTGGGAAGGAACACTGAAGCTTTCTTT
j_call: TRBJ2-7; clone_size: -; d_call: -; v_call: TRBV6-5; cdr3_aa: CASSYSGNYEQYF; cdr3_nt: TGTGCCAGCAGTTACTCAGGCAACTACGAGCAGTACTTC
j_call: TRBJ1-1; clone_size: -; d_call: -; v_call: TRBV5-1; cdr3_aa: CASSLTWGTEAFF; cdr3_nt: TGCGCCAGCAGCTTGACTTGGGGCACTGAAGCCTTCTTT
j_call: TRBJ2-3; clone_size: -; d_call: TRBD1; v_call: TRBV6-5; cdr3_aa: CASSSSGTGSRDTQYF; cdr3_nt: TGTGCCAGCAGTTCGTCCGGGACAGGGTCCCGAGATACGCAGTATTTT
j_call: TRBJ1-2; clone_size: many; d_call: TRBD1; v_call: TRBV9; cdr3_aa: CASSPRDRGPEANYGYTF; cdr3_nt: TGTGCCAGCAGCCCGCGGGACAGGGGGCCAGAAGCCAACTATGGCTACACCTTC
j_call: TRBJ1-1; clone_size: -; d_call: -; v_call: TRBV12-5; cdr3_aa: CASGLLIGNTEAFF; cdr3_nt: TGTGCTAGTGGTTTGCTCATTGGTAACACTGAAGCTTTCTTT
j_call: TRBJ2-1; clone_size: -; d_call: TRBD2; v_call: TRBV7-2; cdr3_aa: CASSLTSGGYNEQFF; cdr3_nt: TGTGCCAGCAGCCTGACTAGCGGGGGATACAATGAGCAGTTCTTC
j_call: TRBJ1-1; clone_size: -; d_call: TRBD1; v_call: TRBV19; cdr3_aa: CASTRGTGGNTEAFF; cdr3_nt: TGTGCCAGTACCAGGGGGACAGGGGGAAACACTGAAGCTTTCTTT
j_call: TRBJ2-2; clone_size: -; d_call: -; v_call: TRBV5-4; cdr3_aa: CASSLRQNTGELFF; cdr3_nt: TGTGCCAGCAGCTTGAGGCAAAACACCGGGGAGCTGTTTTTT
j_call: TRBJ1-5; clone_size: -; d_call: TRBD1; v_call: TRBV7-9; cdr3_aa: CASTLGTGDSKNQPQHF; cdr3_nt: TGTGCCAGCACCCTAGGGACAGGGGATAGCAAGAATCAGCCCCAGCATTTT
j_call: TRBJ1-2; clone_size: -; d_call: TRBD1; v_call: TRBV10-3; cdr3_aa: CAISEIGTGGNYGYTF; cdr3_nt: TGTGCCATCAGTGAGATCGGGACAGGGGGAAACTATGGCTACACCTTC
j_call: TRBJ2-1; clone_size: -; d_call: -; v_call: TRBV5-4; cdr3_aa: CASSWGQGSSYNEQFF; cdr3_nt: TGTGCCAGCAGCTGGGGGCAGGGTAGCTCCTACAATGAGCAGTTCTTC
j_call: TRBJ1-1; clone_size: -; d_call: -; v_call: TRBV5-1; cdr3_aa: CASSLDSDPLAFF; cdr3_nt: TGCGCCAGCAGCTTGGACAGTGATCCTCTGGCTTTCTTT
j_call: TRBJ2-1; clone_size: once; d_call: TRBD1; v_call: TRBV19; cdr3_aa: CASSDRGLSSYNEQFF; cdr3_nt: TGTGCCAGTAGTGACAGGGGTTTGAGCTCCTACAATGAGCAGTTCTTC
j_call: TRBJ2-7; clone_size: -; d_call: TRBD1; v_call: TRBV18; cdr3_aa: CASSPQGADYEQYF; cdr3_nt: TGTGCCAGCTCACCTCAGGGGGCGGACTACGAGCAGTACTTC
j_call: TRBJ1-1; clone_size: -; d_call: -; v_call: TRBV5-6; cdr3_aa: CASSPRRGGPLTEAFF; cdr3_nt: TGTGCCAGCAGCCCCCGGAGAGGCGGACCACTCACTGAAGCTTTCTTT
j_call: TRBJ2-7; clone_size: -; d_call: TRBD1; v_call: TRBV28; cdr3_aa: CASSLGGTGINEQYF; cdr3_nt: TGTGCCAGCAGTCTGGGTGGGACAGGGATCAACGAGCAGTACTTC
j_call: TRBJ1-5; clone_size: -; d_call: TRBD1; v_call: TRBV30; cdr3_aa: CAWSVSGQGSPTYQPQHF; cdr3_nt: TGTGCCTGGAGTGTATCGGGACAGGGCTCACCCACCTACCAGCCCCAGCATTTT
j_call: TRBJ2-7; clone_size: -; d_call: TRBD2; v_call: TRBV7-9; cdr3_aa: CASRLAGGDLYEQYF; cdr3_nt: TGTGCCAGCAGACTAGCGGGAGGGGACCTCTACGAGCAGTACTTC
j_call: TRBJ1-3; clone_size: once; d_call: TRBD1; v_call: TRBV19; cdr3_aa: CATQTGAGNTIYF; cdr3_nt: TGTGCCACCCAGACAGGGGCTGGAAACACCATATATTTT
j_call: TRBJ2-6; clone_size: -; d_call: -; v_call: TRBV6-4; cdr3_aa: CASSEFRGVRHSGANVLTF; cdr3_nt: TGTGCCAGCAGTGAGTTCCGGGGAGTCAGACACTCTGGGGCCAACGTCCTGACTTTC
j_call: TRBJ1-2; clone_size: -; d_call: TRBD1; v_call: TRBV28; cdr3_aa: CASSPGGAEVGYTF; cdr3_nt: TGTGCCAGCAGCCCAGGGGGCGCCGAGGTTGGCTACACCTTC
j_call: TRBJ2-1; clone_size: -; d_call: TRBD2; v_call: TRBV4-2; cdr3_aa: CASSQEGASGGNNEQFF; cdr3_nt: TGTGCCAGCAGCCAAGAGGGAGCTAGCGGGGGGAACAATGAGCAGTTCTTC